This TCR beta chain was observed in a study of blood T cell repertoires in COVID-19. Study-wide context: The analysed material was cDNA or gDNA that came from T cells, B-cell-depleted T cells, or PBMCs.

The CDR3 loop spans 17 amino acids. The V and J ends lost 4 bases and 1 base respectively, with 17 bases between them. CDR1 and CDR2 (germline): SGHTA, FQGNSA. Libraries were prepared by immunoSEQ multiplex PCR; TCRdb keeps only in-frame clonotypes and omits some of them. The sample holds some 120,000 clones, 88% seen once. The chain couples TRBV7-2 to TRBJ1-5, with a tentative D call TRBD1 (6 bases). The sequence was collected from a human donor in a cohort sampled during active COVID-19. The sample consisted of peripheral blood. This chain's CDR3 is CASSWGAQGGSNQPQHF. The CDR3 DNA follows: TGTGCCAGCAGCTGGGGGGCCCAGGGAGGGAGCAATCAGCCCCAGCATTTT.